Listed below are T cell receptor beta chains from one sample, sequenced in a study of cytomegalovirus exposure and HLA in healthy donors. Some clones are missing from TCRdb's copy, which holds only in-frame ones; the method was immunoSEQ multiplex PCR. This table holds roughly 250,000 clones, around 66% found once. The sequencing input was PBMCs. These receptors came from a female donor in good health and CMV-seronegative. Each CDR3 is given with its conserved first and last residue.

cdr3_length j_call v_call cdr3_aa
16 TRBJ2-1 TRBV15 CATSRDLAGGLNEQFF
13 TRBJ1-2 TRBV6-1 CASSGFGGYGYTF
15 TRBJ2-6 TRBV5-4 CASSLGSPGANVLTF
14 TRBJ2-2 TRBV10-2 CASSAGLGTGELFF
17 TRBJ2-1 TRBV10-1 CASSESRGAGKVDEQFF
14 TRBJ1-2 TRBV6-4 CASSPGVIGYGYTF
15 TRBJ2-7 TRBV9 CASSVGVSSSYEQYF
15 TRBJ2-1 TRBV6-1 CASSDFGQPGNEQFF
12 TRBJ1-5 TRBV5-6 CASSLAGQPQHF
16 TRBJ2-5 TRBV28 CASSPEGLAGRETQYF
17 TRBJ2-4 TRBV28 CASSPRTGGGSKNIQYF
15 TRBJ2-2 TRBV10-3 CAISGTSANTGELFF
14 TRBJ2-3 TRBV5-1 CASSFGLETDTQYF
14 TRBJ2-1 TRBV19 CASSITSGYNEQFF
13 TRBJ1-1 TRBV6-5 CASSRAGQGRVFF
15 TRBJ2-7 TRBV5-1 CASSLSTSFAYEQYF
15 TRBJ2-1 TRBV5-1 CASSSTGNLYNEQFF
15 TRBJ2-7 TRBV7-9 CSSSSPGRGSYEQYF